Each of the 5 T cell receptor beta chains below was sequenced from the same sample in a study of cytomegalovirus exposure and HLA in healthy donors. Some clones are missing from TCRdb's copy, which holds only in-frame ones; the method was immunoSEQ multiplex PCR. The table shows roughly 45,000 clones, with approximately 90% occurring only once. Sequenced material: PBMCs. The receptor source for this set is a man aged 18 to 30 in good health and CMV-seronegative.

This chain joins TRBV18 and TRBJ1-5; D unresolved. V was cut by 3 bases and J by 0 bases, with 9 bases left in between. Germline V gene sequence: CDR1 KGHSH, CDR2 LQKENI. The CDR3 covers 15 residues. CDR3 coding DNA: TGTGCCAGCTCACCTTCAACAGCTAGCAATCAGCCCCAGCATTTT. This encodes CASSPSTASNQPQHF. Using reference TRBV18 and TRBJ1-5 for the parts outside the CDR3, the full variable domain is NAGVMQNPRHLVRRRGQEARLRCSPMKGHSHVYWYRQLPEEGLKFMVYLQKENIIDESGMPKERFSAEFPKEGPSILRIQQVVRGDSAAYFCASSPSTASNQPQHFGDGTRLSIL.

This chain links TRBV7-2 with TRBJ1-3; TRBD1 matches 7 bases. Germline CDR1 is SGHTA and CDR2 is FQGNSA. The CDR3 loop spans 17 amino acids. Trimming took 4 bases from V and 0 from J; bases not matched to a gene: 9. DNA of the CDR3: TGTGCCAGCAGCTCGAACAGGGGACCTCGCTCTGGAAACACCATATATTTT. Amino acids: CASSSNRGPRSGNTIYF.

The V gene is TRBV7-3, the J gene TRBJ1-1; weak D call: TRBD1 (6 bases). This CDR3 region has 14 residues. The V end lost 6 bases, the J end lost 3 bases, and 14 bases lay between the germline ends. The germline V gene encodes CDR1 SGHTA and CDR2 FQGTGA. DNA for the CDR3: TGTGCCAGCAGATACAGGGTTGGGGACACTGAAGCTTTCTTT. Translating it yields CASRYRVGDTEAFF.

This clone appeared once. This chain links TRBV7-2 with TRBJ1-2; tentatively, D is TRBD1 (5 bases). CDR1 SGHTA and CDR2 FQGNSA come from the germline V gene. The CDR3 length is 14 residues. The V gene lost 3 bases and the J gene lost 4 bases, with 12 bases spanning the gap. CDR3 loop: CASSFGTGLYGYTF. DNA for the CDR3: TGTGCCAGCAGCTTTGGGACGGGACTCTATGGCTACACCTTC. The complete variable domain, with remaining parts taken from reference TRBV7-2 and TRBJ1-2, reads GAGVSQSPSNKVTEKGKDVELRCDPISGHTALYWYRQSLGQGLEFLIYFQGNSAPDKSGLPSDRFSAERTGGSVSTLTIQRTQQEDSAVYLCASSFGTGLYGYTFGSGTRLTVV.

The CDR3 sequence: CASSITTGSTNEKLFF. DNA for the CDR3: TGTGCCAGTAGTATAACAACAGGGTCGACTAATGAAAAACTGTTTTTT. The chain joins TRBV19 to TRBJ1-4; a weak D match, TRBD1 (6 bases). V was clipped by 2 bases and J by 2 bases, with 12 bases between them. Germline loops: CDR1 LNHDA, CDR2 SQIVND (reference sequence). This CDR3 has 16 residues. Variable domain in full (rest from reference TRBV19 and TRBJ1-4): DGGITQSPKYLFRKEGQNVTLSCEQNLNHDAMYWYRQDPGQGLRLIYYSQIVNDFQKGDIAEGYSVSREKKESFPLTVTSAQKNPTAFYLCASSITTGSTNEKLFFGSGTQLSVL.